Only a few counts were recorded for the clone carrying this T cell receptor beta chain. Its antigen is still unknown. The data stem from a study of shared clonotypes between healthy human individuals. General study points: Rarefaction showed that sequencing of sorted subsets was incomplete (despite large depth).

Some clones are missing from TCRdb's copy, which holds only in-frame ones; the method was immunoSEQ multiplex PCR. The sample shows about 680,000 clones, about 78% of them seen only once. Sequencing input: memory CD4+ T cells sorted from blood. The subset: CD45RA-negative fraction. This receptor was obtained from a woman younger than 45 in good health.

CDR3 sequence: CAWRTSGSGYEQYF. CDR3 nucleotides: TGTGCCTGGAGAACTAGCGGGAGTGGCTACGAGCAGTACTTC. This sequence joins TRBV30 and TRBJ2-7; 11 bases are a match to TRBD2. The CDR3 covers 14 residues. J was trimmed by 3 bases and V by 3 bases; bases with no gene match: 4. CDR1 is GTSNPN, CDR2 SVGIG, per germline (reference sequence).